The next 15 T cell receptor beta chains were all read from a single sample in a study of control samples from healthy donors and cancer patients. Clones were read by immunoSEQ multiplex PCR, and TCRdb kept only the in-frame ones, dropping some. The sample comprises over 85,000 clones, roughly nine tenths of which are singletons, and less than 10% rests with the top ten. What was sequenced was PBMCs. These receptors originate from a woman aged 50 to 65 with colorectal cancer.

V is TRBV27 and J is TRBJ1-2, with D maybe TRBD1 (6 bases). Trimming pared 2 bases from V and 4 bases from J, leaving 11 bases between. The germline gives CDR1 MNHEY, CDR2 SMNVEV (reference sequence). The CDR3 runs to 14 residues. The CDR3 spells CASSLAGEVYGYTF. The CDR3 nucleotides read TGTGCCAGCAGTTTAGCAGGGGAAGTCTATGGCTACACCTTC.

This chain joins TRBV6-5 and TRBJ1-2, with a weak D call TRBD1 (6 bases). The V gene's germline CDR1 is MNHEY and CDR2 SVGAGI. This CDR3 has 12 amino acids. The V end was cut by 6 bases, the J end by 4 bases, with 9 bases between. The CDR3 DNA sequence: TGTGCCAGCAGAGACAGGTTCTATGGCTACACCTTC. Protein: CASRDRFYGYTF.

The chain recombines TRBV19 with TRBJ1-5; no definite D call. Trimming removed 8 bases from V and 4 bases from J, with 21 bases in between. The CDR3 is made up of 16 amino acids. In germline, CDR1 is LNHDA, CDR2 SQIVND (reference sequence). The CDR3 spells CASEHQFGTVNQPQHF. The CDR3 DNA is TGTGCCAGTGAACACCAATTCGGTACAGTTAATCAGCCCCAGCATTTT.

This clone is medium-sized (0.01 to 0.1%). This chain joins TRBV19 and TRBJ1-6; D unresolved. The CDR3 is made up of 12 amino acids. Germline CDR1 LNHDA, CDR2 SQIVND (reference sequence). V was cut by 7 bases and J by 10 bases, with 11 bases left in between. The CDR3 DNA reads TGTGCCAGTACCCGGGGTGGCTCACCCCTCCACTTT. This sequence encodes CASTRGGSPLHF.

V and J are TRBV10-3 and TRBJ1-2; D call uncertain. The length of the CDR3 is 14 residues. Germline V gene lookup returns CDR1 ENHRY and CDR2 SYGVKD. With 2 bases removed from V and 0 bases from J, the gap between germline ends came to 7 bases. CDR3 residues: CAISELLANYGYTF. The CDR3 nucleotides are TGTGCCATCAGTGAGCTCTTGGCTAACTATGGCTACACCTTC.

CDR3 DNA: TGTGCCAGCAGCCCTACAGGGGCCGGCTATGGCTACACCTTC. It is translated as CASSPTGAGYGYTF. This chain links TRBV5-4 with TRBJ1-2; 7 bases align to TRBD1. CDR3 length: 14 residues. V trimming: 4 bases; J trimming: 4 bases; junction bases outside the gene matches: 7. CDR1 and CDR2 (germline): SGHNT, YYREEE (reference sequence).

The V gene is TRBV5-1, the J gene TRBJ2-3; D is unresolved. The germline V gene encodes CDR1 SGHRS and CDR2 YFSETQ. The CDR3 loop spans 16 amino acids. The ends were cut back, 5 bases at V and 4 bases at J, with 20 bases in the middle. Here the CDR3 DNA reads TGCGCCAGCAGTCCGATGTTCTCCCAAGGACCAGATACGCAGTATTTT. Its protein is CASSPMFSQGPDTQYF. Full variable domain (missing parts from reference TRBV5-1 and TRBJ2-3): KAGVTQTPRYLIKTRGQQVTLSCSPISGHRSVSWYQQTPGQGLQFLFEYFSETQRNKGNFPGRFSGRQFSNSRSEMNVSTLELGDSALYLCASSPMFSQGPDTQYFGPGTRLTVL.

The chain couples TRBV3-1 (or the pseudogene TRBV3-2) to TRBJ2-1; possible D gene TRBD2, 6 bases. The CDR3 totals 15 residues. Germline assignment: CDR1 LGHDT and CDR2 YNNKEL (reference sequence). The V end lost 4 bases, the J end lost 6 bases, and 16 bases lay between the germline ends. CDR3 sequence reads: CASSLGTVVTNEQFF. Written as DNA, the CDR3 is TGTGCCAGCAGCCTAGGGACTGTGGTAACCAATGAGCAGTTCTTC.

V gene TRBV4-1 combines with J gene TRBJ2-2, with a weak D call TRBD1 (5 bases). The germline V gene has CDR1 MGHRA and CDR2 YSYEKL. There are 16 residues in the CDR3. V gave up 0 bases and J gave up 3 bases, with 11 bases separating them. This chain's CDR3 is CASSQDKGADTGELFF. The CDR3 DNA reads TGCGCCAGCAGCCAAGATAAAGGGGCCGACACCGGGGAGCTGTTTTTT.

The V and J genes are TRBV7-2 and TRBJ1-6; D is unresolved. The CDR3 runs 13 residues. Deletions cut 1 base from V and 6 bases from J, with 4 bases between. CDR1 is SGHTA, CDR2 FQGNSA, per germline. The CDR3 DNA sequence: TGTGCCAGCAGCTTAGGACGTAATTCACCCCTCCACTTT. This translates into CASSLGRNSPLHF.

The chain employs TRBV5-1 and TRBJ2-5; D might be TRBD1 (6 bases). The CDR3 contains 14 residues. Trimming took 4 bases from V and 2 from J, leaving 12 bases between them. Germline CDR1 and CDR2: SGHRS and YFSETQ. The CDR3 sequence is CASSAGQLQETQYF. CDR3 in DNA: TGCGCCAGCAGCGCAGGACAGTTACAAGAGACCCAGTACTTC.

J is TRBJ1-1 and V is TRBV12-5; TRBD1 might be the D (5 bases). There are 14 residues in the CDR3. Germline V CDR1 and CDR2: LGHNT, FRNRAP. Trimming stripped 7 bases from V and 0 bases from J, with 12 bases between. CDR3 DNA sequence: TGTGCTAGTGCCACGGGGGGTGTGAACACTGAAGCTTTCTTT. This gives the protein CASATGGVNTEAFF.

The V gene is TRBV5-4, the J gene TRBJ2-1; the D gene could be TRBD1 or TRBD2 (6 bases each). The CDR3 length is 17 residues. The germline V and J ends were trimmed by 0 bases and 0 bases, with 13 bases remaining between them. Looked up from germline, CDR1 is SGHNT and CDR2 is YYREEE (reference sequence). The CDR3 nucleotides read TGTGCCAGCAGCTTGGGAGGGGGGTCTAGCTCCTACAATGAGCAGTTCTTC. Residues: CASSLGGGSSSYNEQFF.

CDR3 bases: TGTGCCAGCTCACCAGACCGGGGGGCGAAAGAAAAACTGTTTTTT. Protein sequence: CASSPDRGAKEKLFF. This sequence joins TRBV18 and TRBJ1-4, with D possibly matching TRBD1 (6 bases). Per the germline V gene, CDR1 is KGHSH and CDR2 is LQKENI. This CDR3 is 15 amino acids long. V shed 2 bases and J shed 8 bases, with 15 bases lying between them. Full variable domain (outside the CDR3, taken from reference TRBV18 and TRBJ1-4): NAGVMQNPRHLVRRRGQEARLRCSPMKGHSHVYWYRQLPEEGLKFMVYLQKENIIDESGMPKERFSAEFPKEGPSILRIQQVVRGDSAAYFCASSPDRGAKEKLFFGSGTQLSVL.

In this sample, this clone turned up once. The chain carries TRBV3-1 (or the pseudogene TRBV3-2) and TRBJ1-6; a possible D gene is TRBD1 (5 bases). Germline V gives CDR1 LGHDT, CDR2 YNNKEL (reference sequence). V lost 1 base and J lost 9, with 13 bases in between. This CDR3 spans 15 amino acids. The CDR3 coding sequence is TGTGCCAGCAGCCAAGGACAGTTTACAAGTTCACCCCTCCACTTT. Protein sequence: CASSQGQFTSSPLHF.